This T cell receptor beta chain was found in a study of blood T cell repertoires in COVID-19. Looking at the study overall: PBMCs, B-cell-depleted T cells, or T cells were the source of the cDNA or gDNA that made up the material.

Methods used by the authors: Estimates of nucleated cell counts were drawn from the amplification of reference gene primers. Generated by immunoSEQ multiplex PCR, the TCRdb table keeps only in-frame clones and is missing some. V, J and clone size are taken as reported in that table, and D and trimming were inferred from the DNA itself. The sample gives around 64,000 clones, 85% to 90% of which show up once; roughly 3.2% is in the top ten. The CDR3 covers 15 residues. Unmatched junction bases numbered 7, after V lost 7 bases and J lost 7 bases. CDR1 is MGHRA, CDR2 YSYEKL, per germline. The sequence was collected from a man aged 45-60 years with active COVID-19. The chain combines TRBV4-1 with TRBJ2-3, with TRBD2 matching 14 bases. Sequenced sample: peripheral blood. CDR3 DNA: TGCGCCAGCACGGGACTAGCGGGGGTGAAAAATACGCAGTATTTT. This encodes CASTGLAGVKNTQYF.